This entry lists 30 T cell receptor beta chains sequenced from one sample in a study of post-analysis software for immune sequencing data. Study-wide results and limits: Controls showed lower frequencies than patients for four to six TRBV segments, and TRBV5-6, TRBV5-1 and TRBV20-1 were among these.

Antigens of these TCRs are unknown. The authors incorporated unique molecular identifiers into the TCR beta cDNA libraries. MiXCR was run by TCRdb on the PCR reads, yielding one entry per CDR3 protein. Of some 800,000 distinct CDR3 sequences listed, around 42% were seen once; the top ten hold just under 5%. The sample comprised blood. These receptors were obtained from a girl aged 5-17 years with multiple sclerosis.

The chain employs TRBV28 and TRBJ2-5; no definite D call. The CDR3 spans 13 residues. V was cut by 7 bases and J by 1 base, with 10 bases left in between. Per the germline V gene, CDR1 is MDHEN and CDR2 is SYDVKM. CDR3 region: CASTSLGQETQYF. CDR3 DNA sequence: TGTGCCAGCACCTCCCTCGGCCAAGAGACCCAGTACTTC. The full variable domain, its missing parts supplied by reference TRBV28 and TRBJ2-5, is DVKVTQSSRYLVKRTGEKVFLECVQDMDHENMFWYRQDPGLGLRLIYFSYDVKMKEKGDIPEGYSVSREKKERFSLILESASTNQTSMYLCASTSLGQETQYFGPGTRLLVL.

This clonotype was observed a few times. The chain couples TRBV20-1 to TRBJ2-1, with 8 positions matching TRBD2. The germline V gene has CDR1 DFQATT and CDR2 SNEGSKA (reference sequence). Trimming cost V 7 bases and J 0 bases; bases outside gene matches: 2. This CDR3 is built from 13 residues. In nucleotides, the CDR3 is TGCAGTGGCGGGGGGAACTCCTACAATGAGCAGTTCTTC. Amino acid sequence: CSGGGNSYNEQFF.

The CDR3 here is CASSFLAAYNEQFF. The CDR3 nucleotides are TGTGCCAGCAGCTTTCTAGCGGCCTACAATGAGCAGTTCTTC. The genes are TRBV11-2 and TRBJ2-1; 7 positions agree with TRBD2. The CDR3 has 14 amino acids. The ends lost 3 bases at V and 2 bases at J; junction bases unmatched: 1. CDR1 is SGHAT and CDR2 is FQNNGV in the germline V gene.

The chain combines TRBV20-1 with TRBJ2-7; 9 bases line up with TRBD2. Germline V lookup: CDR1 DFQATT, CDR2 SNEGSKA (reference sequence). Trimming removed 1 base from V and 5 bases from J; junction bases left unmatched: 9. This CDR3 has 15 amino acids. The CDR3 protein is CSARVPSGIAHEQYF. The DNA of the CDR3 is TGCAGTGCTAGAGTCCCTAGCGGGATAGCCCACGAGCAGTACTTC.

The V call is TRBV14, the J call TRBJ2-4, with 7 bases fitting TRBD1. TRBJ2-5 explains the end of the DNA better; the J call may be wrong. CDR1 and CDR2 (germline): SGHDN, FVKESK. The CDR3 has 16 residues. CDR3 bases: TGTGCCAGCAGCGAACAGAAGACCAGGGGGAAAGAGACCCAGTACTTC. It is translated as CASSEQKTRGKETQYF.

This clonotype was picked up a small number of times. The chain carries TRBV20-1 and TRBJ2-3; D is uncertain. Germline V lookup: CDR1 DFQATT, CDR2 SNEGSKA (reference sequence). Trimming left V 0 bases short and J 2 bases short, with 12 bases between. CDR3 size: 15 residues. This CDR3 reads CSARDVKGPTDTQYF. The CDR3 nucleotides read TGCAGTGCTAGAGATGTGAAGGGCCCCACAGATACGCAGTATTTT.

DNA for the CDR3: TGCAGTGCTAGAGATTTTAGCAGGGAGTCGGAAAACATTCAGTACTTC. Its translation is CSARDFSRESENIQYF. This chain uses TRBV20-1 with TRBJ2-4; D may correspond to TRBD1 or TRBD2 (5 bases each). The CDR3 runs 16 residues. The V and J ends lost 0 bases and 5 bases respectively, with 17 bases between them. Germline V gene lookup returns CDR1 DFQATT and CDR2 SNEGSKA (reference sequence).

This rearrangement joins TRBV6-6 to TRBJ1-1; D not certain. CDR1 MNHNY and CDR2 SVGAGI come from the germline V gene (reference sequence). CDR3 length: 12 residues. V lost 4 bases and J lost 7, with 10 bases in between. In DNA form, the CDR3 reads TGTGCCAGCAGTTTGGACGCGATTGAAGCTTTCTTT. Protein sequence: CASSLDAIEAFF.

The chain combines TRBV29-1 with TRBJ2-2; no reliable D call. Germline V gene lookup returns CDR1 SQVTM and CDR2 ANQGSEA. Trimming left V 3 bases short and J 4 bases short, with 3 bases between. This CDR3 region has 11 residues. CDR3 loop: CSVEGTGELFF. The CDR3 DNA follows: TGCAGCGTTGAGGGCACCGGGGAGCTGTTTTTT.

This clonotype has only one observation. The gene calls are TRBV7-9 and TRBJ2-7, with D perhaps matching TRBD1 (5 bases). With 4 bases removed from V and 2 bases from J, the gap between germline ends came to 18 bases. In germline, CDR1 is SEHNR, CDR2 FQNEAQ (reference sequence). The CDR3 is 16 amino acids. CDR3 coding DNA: TGTGCCAGCAGCTGGCTTGAGACAGTGAAACCCTACGAGCAGTACTTC. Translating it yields CASSWLETVKPYEQYF. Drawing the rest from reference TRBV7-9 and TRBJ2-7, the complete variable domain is DTGVSQNPRHKITKRGQNVTFRCDPISEHNRLYWYRQTLGQGPEFLTYFQNEAQLEKSRLLSDRFSAERPKGSFSTLEIQRTEQGDSAMYLCASSWLETVKPYEQYFGPGTRLTVT.

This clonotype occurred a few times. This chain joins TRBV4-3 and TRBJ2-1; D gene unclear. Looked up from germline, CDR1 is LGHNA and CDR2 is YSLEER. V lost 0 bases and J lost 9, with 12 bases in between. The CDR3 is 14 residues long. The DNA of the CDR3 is TGCGCCAGCAGCCAAGAACCTCTAGGTCCTGAGCAGTTCTTC. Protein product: CASSQEPLGPEQFF.

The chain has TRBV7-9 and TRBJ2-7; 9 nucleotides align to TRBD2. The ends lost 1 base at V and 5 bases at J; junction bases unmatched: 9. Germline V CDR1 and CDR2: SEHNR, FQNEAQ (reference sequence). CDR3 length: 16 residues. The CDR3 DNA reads TGTGCCAGCAGCTTAGGCCGGGCTAGCGGGACGGACGAGCAGTACTTC. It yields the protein CASSLGRASGTDEQYF.

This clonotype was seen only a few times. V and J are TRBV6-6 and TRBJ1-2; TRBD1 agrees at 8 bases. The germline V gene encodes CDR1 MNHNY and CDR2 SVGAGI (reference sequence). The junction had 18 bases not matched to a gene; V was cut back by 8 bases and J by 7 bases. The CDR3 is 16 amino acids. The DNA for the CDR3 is TGTGCCAGCTCCTACACAGGTCGACTTACAGGGGGTGGCTACACCTTC. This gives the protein CASSYTGRLTGGGYTF.

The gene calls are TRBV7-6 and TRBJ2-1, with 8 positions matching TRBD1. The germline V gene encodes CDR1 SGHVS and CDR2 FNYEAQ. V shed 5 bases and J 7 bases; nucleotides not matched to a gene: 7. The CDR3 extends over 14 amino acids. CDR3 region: CASSPRTGRNEQFF. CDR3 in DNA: TGTGCCAGCAGCCCTCGGACAGGGAGGAATGAGCAGTTCTTC.

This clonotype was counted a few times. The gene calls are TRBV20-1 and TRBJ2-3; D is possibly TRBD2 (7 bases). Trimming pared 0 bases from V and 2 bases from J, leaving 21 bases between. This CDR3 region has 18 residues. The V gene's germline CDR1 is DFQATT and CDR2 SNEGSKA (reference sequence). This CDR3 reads CSARDIRGRGGFTDTQYF. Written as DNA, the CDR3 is TGCAGTGCTAGAGATATCAGAGGAAGGGGGGGATTCACAGATACGCAGTATTTT.

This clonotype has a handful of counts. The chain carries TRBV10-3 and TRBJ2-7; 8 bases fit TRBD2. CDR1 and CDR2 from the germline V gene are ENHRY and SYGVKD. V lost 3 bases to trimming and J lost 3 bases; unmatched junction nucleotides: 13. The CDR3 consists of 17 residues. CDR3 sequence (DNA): TGTGCCATCAGTGAAATGGGCCGCGCTAGCGGGTTCTACGAGCAGTACTTC. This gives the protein CAISEMGRASGFYEQYF.

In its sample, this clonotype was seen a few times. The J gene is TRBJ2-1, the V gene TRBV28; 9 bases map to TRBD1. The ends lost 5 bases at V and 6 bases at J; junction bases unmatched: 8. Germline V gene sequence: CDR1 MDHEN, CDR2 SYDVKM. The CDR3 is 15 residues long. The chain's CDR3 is CASSPSGQGRNEQFF. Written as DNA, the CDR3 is TGTGCCAGCAGTCCCTCGGGACAGGGTCGCAATGAGCAGTTCTTC.

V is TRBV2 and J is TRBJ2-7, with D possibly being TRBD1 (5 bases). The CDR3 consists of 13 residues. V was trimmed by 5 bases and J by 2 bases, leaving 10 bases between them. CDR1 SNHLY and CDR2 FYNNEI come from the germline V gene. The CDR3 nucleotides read TGTGCCAGCAGTCGACAGATGGCCTACGAGCAGTACTTC. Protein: CASSRQMAYEQYF.

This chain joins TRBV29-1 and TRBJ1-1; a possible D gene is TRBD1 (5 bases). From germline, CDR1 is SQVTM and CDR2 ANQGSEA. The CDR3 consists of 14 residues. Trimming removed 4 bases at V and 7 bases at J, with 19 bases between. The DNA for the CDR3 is TGCAGCGTTGTTGTTGGAGGGGTTCGTGGTGAAGCTTTCTTT. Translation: CSVVVGGVRGEAFF.

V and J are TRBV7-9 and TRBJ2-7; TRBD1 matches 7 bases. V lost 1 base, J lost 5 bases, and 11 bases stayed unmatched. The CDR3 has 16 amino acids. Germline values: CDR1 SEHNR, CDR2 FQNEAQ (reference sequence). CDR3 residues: CASSLGTRQGDHEQYF. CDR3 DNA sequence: TGTGCCAGCAGCTTAGGGACGAGACAGGGAGACCACGAGCAGTACTTC.

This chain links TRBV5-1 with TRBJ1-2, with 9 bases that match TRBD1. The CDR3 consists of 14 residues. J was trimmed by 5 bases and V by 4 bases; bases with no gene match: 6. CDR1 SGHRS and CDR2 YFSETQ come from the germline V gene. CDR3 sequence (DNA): TGCGCCAGCAGCCTCGGGGACAGGGAATATGGCTACACCTTC. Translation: CASSLGDREYGYTF. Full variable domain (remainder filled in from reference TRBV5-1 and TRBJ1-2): KAGVTQTPRYLIKTRGQQVTLSCSPISGHRSVSWYQQTPGQGLQFLFEYFSETQRNKGNFPGRFSGRQFSNSRSEMNVSTLELGDSALYLCASSLGDREYGYTFGSGTRLTVV.

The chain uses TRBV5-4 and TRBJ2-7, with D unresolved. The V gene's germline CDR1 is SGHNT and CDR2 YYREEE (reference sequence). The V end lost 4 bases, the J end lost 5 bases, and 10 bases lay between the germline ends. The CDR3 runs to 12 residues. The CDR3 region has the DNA TGTGCCAGCAGCGTGGCTACAGACGAGCAGTACTTC. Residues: CASSVATDEQYF.

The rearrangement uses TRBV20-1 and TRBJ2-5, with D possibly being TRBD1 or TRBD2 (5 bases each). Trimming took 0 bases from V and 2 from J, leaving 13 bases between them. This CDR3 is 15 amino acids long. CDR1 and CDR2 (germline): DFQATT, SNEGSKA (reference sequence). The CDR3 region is CSARDSRDPQETQYF. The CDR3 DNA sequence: TGCAGTGCTAGAGATTCAAGGGACCCACAAGAGACCCAGTACTTC.

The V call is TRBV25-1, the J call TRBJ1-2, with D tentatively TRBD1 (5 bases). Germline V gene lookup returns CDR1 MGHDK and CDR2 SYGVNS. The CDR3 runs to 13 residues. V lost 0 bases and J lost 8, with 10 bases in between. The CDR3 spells CASSEYQGGGYTF. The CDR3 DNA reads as TGTGCCAGCAGTGAATACCAGGGAGGAGGCTACACCTTC.

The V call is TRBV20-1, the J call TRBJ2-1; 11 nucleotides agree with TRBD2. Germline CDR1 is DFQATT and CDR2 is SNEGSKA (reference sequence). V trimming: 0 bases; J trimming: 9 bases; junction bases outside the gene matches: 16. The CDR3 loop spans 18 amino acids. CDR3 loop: CSARDPITTSGSHSEQFF. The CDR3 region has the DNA TGCAGTGCTAGAGATCCGATAACAACTAGCGGGAGTCACTCTGAGCAGTTCTTC.

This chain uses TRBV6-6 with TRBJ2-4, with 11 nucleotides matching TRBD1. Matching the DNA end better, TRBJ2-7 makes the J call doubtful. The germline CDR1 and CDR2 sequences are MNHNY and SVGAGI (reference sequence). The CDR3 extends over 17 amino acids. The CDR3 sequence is CASSYPGTGGDRDEQYF. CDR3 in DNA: TGTGCCAGCAGTTACCCAGGGACAGGGGGGGATAGGGACGAGCAGTACTTC.

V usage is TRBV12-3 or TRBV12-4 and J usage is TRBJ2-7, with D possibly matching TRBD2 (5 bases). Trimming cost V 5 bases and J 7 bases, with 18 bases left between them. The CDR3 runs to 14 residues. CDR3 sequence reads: CASSISGRGWEQYF. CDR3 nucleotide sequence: TGTGCCAGCAGTATTTCGGGAAGAGGTTGGGAGCAGTACTTC.

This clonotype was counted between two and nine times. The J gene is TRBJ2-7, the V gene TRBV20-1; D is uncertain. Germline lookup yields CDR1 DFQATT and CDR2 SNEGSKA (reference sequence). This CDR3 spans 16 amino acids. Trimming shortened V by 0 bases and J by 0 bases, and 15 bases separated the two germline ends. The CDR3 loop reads CSARDSGRTSSYEQYF. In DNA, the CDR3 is TGCAGTGCTAGAGATTCGGGCAGGACGAGCTCCTACGAGCAGTACTTC.

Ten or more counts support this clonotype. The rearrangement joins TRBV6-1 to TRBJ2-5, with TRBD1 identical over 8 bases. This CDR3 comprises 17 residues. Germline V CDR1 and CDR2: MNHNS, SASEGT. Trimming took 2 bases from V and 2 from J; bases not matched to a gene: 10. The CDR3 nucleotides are TGTGCCAGCAGTGAACTCGTTGGAGACAGGGGTCAAGAGACCCAGTACTTC. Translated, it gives CASSELVGDRGQETQYF.

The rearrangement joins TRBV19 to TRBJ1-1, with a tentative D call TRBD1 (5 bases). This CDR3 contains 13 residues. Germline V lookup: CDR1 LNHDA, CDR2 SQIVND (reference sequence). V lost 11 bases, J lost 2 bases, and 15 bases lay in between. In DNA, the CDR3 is TGTGCCGTTTGCAGGGATCTCAACACTGAAGCTTTCTTT. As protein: CAVCRDLNTEAFF.